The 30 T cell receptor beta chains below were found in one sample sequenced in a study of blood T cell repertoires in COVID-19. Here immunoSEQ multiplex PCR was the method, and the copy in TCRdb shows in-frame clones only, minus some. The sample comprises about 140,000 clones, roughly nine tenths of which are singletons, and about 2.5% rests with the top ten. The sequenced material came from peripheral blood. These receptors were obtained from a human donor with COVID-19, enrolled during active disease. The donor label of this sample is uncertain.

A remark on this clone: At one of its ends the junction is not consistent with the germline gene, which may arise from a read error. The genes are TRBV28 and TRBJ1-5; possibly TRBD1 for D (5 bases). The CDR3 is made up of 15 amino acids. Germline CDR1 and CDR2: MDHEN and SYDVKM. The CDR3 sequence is CASRRRGYSDQPQHF. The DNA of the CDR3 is TGTGCCAGCAGAAGGAGGGGTTATAGCGATCAGCCCCAGCATTTT.

The CDR3 DNA reads as TGTGCCAGCAGCTCCCCCACAGTTGAAAAACTGTTTTTT. Amino acids: CASSSPTVEKLFF. The chain joins TRBV13 to TRBJ1-4, with D hard to call. The germline gives CDR1 PRHDT, CDR2 FYEKMQ (reference sequence). Trimming pared 4 bases from V and 7 bases from J, leaving 10 bases between. This CDR3 spans 13 amino acids.

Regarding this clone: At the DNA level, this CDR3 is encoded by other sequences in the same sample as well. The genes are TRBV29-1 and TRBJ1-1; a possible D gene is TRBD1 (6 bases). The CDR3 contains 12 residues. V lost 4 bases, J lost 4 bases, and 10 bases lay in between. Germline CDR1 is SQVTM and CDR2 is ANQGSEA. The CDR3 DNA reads TGCAGCGTTGCAGGGGCGGGCACTGAAGCTTTCTTT. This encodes CSVAGAGTEAFF.

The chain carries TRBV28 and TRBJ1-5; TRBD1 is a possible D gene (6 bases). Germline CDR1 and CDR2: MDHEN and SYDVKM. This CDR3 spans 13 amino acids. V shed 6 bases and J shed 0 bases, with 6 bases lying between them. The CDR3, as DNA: TGTGCCAGCAGAGGGGGTAGCAATCAGCCCCAGCATTTT. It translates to CASRGGSNQPQHF. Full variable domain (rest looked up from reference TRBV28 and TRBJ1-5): DVKVTQSSRYLVKRTGEKVFLECVQDMDHENMFWYRQDPGLGLRLIYFSYDVKMKEKGDIPEGYSVSREKKERFSLILESASTNQTSMYLCASRGGSNQPQHFGDGTRLSIL.

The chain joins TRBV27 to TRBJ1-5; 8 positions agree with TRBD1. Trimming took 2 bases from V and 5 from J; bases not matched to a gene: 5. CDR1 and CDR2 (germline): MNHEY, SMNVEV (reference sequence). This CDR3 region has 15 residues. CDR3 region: CASSLRYRGDQPQHF. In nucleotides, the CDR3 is TGTGCCAGCAGTTTACGTTACAGGGGGGATCAGCCCCAGCATTTT.

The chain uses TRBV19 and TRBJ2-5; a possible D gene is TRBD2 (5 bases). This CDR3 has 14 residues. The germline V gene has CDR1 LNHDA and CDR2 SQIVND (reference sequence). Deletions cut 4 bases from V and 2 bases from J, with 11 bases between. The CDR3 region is CASSSRSGQETQYF. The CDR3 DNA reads TGTGCCAGTAGTAGTCGATCGGGGCAAGAGACCCAGTACTTC.

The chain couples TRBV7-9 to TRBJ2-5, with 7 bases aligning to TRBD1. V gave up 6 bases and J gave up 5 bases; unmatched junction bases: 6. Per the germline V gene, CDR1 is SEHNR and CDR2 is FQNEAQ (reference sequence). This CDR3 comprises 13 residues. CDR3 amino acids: CASRQGVGETQYF. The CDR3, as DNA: TGTGCCAGCAGGCAGGGGGTTGGGGAGACCCAGTACTTC.

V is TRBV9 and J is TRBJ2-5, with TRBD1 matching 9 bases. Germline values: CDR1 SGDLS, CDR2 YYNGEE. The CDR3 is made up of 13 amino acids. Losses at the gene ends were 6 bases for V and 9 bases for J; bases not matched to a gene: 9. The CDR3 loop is CASTRTGTGPQYF. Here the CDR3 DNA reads TGTGCCAGCACTAGGACCGGGACAGGGCCCCAGTACTTC.

The CDR3 sequence is CASSSGQGAWGYTF. In DNA form, the CDR3 reads TGTGCCAGCAGTTCGGGACAGGGGGCGTGGGGCTACACCTTC. The chain combines TRBV28 with TRBJ1-2, with TRBD1 matching 12 bases. The junction had 5 bases not matched to a gene; V was cut back by 4 bases and J by 8 bases. Germline CDR1 reads MDHEN; CDR2 reads SYDVKM. The CDR3 length is 14 residues.

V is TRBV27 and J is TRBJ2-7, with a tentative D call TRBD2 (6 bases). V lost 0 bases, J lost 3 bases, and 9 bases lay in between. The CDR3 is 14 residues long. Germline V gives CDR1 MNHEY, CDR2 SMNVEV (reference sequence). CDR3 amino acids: CASSLSSGLYEQYF. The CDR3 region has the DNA TGTGCCAGCAGTTTATCTAGCGGACTCTACGAGCAGTACTTC.

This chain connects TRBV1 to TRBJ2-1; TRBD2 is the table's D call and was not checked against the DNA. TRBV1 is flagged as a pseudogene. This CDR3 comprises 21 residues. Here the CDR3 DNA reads TGCACCAGCAGCCAAGATCCCGGACTAGCGGGAGGCGGCGGGCATACGAATGAGCAGTTCTTC. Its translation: CTSSQDPGLAGGGGHTNEQFF.

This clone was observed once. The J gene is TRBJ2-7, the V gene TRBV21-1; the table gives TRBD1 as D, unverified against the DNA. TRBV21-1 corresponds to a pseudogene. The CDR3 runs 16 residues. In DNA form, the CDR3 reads TGTGCCAGCAGACGAACTGACAGGCATAGCTCCTACGAGCAGTACTTC. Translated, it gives CASRRTDRHSSYEQYF.

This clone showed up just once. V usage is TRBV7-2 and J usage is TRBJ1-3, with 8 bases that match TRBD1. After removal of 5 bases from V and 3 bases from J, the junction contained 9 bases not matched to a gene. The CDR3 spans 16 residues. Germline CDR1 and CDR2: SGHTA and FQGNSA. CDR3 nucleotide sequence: TGTGCCAGCAGCCCCAAATCCAGGGGGCTTGGAAACACCATATATTTT. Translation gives CASSPKSRGLGNTIYF.

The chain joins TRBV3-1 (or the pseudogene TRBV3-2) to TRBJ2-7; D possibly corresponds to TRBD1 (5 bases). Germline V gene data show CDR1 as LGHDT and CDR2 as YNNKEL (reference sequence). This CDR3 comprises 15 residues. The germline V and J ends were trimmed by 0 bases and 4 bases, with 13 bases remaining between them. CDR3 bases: TGTGCCAGCAGCCAAGATTGGGGCGATGTGTACGAGCAGTACTTC. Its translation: CASSQDWGDVYEQYF.

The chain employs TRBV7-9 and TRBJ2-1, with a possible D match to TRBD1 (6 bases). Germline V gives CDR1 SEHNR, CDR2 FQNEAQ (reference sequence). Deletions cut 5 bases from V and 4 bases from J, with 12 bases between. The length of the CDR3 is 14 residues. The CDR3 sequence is CASSPRDRYNEQFF. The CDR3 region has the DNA TGTGCCAGCAGCCCCCGTGACAGGTACAATGAGCAGTTCTTC. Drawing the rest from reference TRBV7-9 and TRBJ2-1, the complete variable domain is DTGVSQNPRHKITKRGQNVTFRCDPISEHNRLYWYRQTLGQGPEFLTYFQNEAQLEKSRLLSDRFSAERPKGSFSTLEIQRTEQGDSAMYLCASSPRDRYNEQFFGPGTRLTVL.

The CDR3 region is CASSTGQENQPQHF. Here the CDR3 DNA reads TGTGCCAGCAGCACGGGACAGGAGAATCAGCCCCAGCATTTT. The chain joins TRBV11-2 to TRBJ1-5, with 8 nucleotides matching TRBD1. J gave up 4 bases and V 5 bases, and 4 bases lay outside the gene matches. The CDR3 covers 14 residues. The germline V gene encodes CDR1 SGHAT and CDR2 FQNNGV.

The CDR3 DNA follows: TGTGCCAGCAGTTACTCCCGACTAGCGGGACCCTACGAGCAGTACTTC. This encodes CASSYSRLAGPYEQYF. The chain joins TRBV6-5 to TRBJ2-7; 11 positions match TRBD2. Germline V gene data show CDR1 as MNHEY and CDR2 as SVGAGI. The CDR3 extends over 16 amino acids. V was clipped by 0 bases and J by 2 bases; unmatched bases: 3.

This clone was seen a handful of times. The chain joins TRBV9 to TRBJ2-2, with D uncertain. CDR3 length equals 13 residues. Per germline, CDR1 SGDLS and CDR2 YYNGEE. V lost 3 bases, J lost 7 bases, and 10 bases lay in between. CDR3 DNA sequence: TGTGCCAGCAGCGCCGCGTCAGGCGGGGAGCTGTTTTTT. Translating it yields CASSAASGGELFF.

CDR3 sequence reads: CATSDFPTGTAAYEQYF. In nucleotides, the CDR3 is TGTGCCACCAGTGATTTCCCCACCGGGACAGCAGCCTACGAGCAGTACTTC. The chain carries TRBV24-1 and TRBJ2-7; 7 nucleotides match TRBD1. This CDR3 has 17 residues. From germline, CDR1 is KGHDR and CDR2 SFDVKD. J was trimmed by 2 bases and V by 1 base; bases with no gene match: 10.

Here the CDR3 reads CASSGGQGYNEQFF. The CDR3 coding sequence is TGTGCCAGCAGTGGTGGACAGGGCTACAATGAGCAGTTCTTC. This chain uses TRBV5-5 with TRBJ2-1; 8 bases align to TRBD1. CDR1 SGHKS and CDR2 YYEKEE come from the germline V gene (reference sequence). V was pared by 5 bases and J by 3 bases, with 4 bases of the junction left unmatched. The CDR3 runs to 14 residues.

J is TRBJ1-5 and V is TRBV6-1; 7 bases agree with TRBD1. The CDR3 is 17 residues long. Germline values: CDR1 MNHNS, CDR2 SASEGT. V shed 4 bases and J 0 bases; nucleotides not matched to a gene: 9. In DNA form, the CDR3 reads TGTGCCAGCAGTGCCGACCGACAGGGATATAGCAATCAGCCCCAGCATTTT. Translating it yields CASSADRQGYSNQPQHF.

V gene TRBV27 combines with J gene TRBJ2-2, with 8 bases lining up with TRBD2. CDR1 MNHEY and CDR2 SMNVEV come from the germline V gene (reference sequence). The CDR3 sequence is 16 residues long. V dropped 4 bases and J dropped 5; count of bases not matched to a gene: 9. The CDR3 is CASSSLAGGYTGELFF. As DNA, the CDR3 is TGTGCCAGCAGTTCCCTTGCGGGAGGTTATACCGGGGAGCTGTTTTTT.

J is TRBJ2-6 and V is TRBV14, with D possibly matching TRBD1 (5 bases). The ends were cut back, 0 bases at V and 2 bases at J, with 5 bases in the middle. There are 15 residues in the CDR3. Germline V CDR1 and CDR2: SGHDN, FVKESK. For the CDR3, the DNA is TGTGCCAGCAGCCAAGAACAGGCTGGGGCCAACGTCCTGACTTTC. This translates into CASSQEQAGANVLTF. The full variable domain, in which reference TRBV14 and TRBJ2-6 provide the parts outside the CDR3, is EAGVTQFPSHSVIEKGQTVTLRCDPISGHDNLYWYRRVMGKEIKFLLHFVKESKQDESGMPNNRFLAERTGGTYSTLKVQPAELEDSGVYFCASSQEQAGANVLTFGAGSRLTVL.

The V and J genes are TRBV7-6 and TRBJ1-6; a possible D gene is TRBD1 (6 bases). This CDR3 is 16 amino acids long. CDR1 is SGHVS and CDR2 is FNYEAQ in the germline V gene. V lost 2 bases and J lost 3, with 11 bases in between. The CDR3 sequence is CASSLSGANYNSPLHF. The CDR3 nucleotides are TGTGCCAGCAGCTTATCAGGGGCGAACTATAATTCACCCCTCCACTTT.

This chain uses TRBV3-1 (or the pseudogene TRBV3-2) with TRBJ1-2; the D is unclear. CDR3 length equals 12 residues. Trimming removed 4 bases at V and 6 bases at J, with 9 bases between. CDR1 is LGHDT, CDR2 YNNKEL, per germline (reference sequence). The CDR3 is CASSRGEDGYTF. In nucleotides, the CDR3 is TGTGCCAGCAGCCGGGGAGAGGATGGCTACACCTTC.

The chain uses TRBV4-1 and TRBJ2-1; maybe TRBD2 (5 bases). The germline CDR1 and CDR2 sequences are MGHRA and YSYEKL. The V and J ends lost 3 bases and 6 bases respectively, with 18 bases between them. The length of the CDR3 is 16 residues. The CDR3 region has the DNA TGCGCCAGCAGCCACCCTCGGGGTGATCCCGCCAATGAGCAGTTCTTC. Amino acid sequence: CASSHPRGDPANEQFF.

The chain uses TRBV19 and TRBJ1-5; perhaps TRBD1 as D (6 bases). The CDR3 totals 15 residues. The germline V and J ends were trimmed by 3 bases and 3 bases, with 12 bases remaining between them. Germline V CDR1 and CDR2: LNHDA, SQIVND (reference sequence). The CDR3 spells CASSIVRDNNQPQHF. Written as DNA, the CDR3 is TGTGCCAGTAGTATCGTAAGGGACAACAATCAGCCCCAGCATTTT.

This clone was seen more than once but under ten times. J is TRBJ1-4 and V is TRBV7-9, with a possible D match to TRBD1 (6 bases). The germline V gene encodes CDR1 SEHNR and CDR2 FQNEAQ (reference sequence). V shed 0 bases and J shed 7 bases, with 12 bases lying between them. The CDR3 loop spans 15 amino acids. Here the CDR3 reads CASSLAGQGIEKLFF. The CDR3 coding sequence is TGTGCCAGCAGCTTAGCAGGCCAGGGGATTGAAAAACTGTTTTTT.

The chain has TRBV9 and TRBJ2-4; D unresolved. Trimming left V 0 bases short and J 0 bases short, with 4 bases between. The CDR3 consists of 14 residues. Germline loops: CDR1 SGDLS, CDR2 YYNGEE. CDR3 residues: CASSVGLAKNIQYF. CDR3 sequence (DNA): TGTGCCAGCAGCGTAGGTCTAGCCAAAAACATTCAGTACTTC. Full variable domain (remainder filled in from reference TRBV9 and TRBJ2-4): DSGVTQTPKHLITATGQRVTLRCSPRSGDLSVYWYQQSLDQGLQFLIQYYNGEERAKGNILERFSAQQFPDLHSELNLSSLELGDSALYFCASSVGLAKNIQYFGAGTRLSVL.

The CDR3 reads CASSSSTGGFYEQYF. The CDR3 DNA is TGTGCCAGCAGCTCATCGACAGGGGGCTTCTACGAGCAGTACTTC. The V call is TRBV5-4, the J call TRBJ2-7, with 10 bases matching TRBD1. V lost 3 bases, J lost 3 bases, and 6 bases stayed unmatched. The CDR3 spans 15 residues. The germline gives CDR1 SGHNT, CDR2 YYREEE (reference sequence). The full variable domain, in which reference TRBV5-4 and TRBJ2-7 provide the parts outside the CDR3, is ETGVTQSPTHLIKTRGQQVTLRCSSQSGHNTVSWYQQALGQGPQFIFQYYREEENGRGNFPPRFSGLQFPNYSSELNVNALELDDSALYLCASSSSTGGFYEQYFGPGTRLTVT.